The present TCR beta chain was sequenced within a study of blood T cell repertoires in COVID-19. V shed 5 bases, J shed 5 bases, and the junction held 15 bases outside the gene matches. The CDR3 contains 16 residues. The V gene's germline CDR1 is GTSNPN and CDR2 SVGIG (reference sequence). In the original analysis: Amplification of reference gene primers was used by the study to estimate nucleated cell counts. TCRdb's table, derived via immunoSEQ multiplex PCR, lists solely in-frame clones and lacks some. Clone size and the V and J calls come from that table; the DNA yielded D and trimming. The sample lists 150,000 to 200,000 clones, roughly four fifths occurring once. Seattle patients were enrolled while actively infected and followed longitudinally.

The chain recombines TRBV30 with TRBJ2-7, with TRBD1 matching over 10 bases. The sample comprised peripheral blood. The origin of this receptor is an elderly woman with COVID-19, enrolled during active disease. The CDR3 coding sequence is TGTGCCTGGGCCCCGTTTTTCTGGGACAGGGGCAACGAGCAGTACTTC. This codes for CAWAPFFWDRGNEQYF.